This note documents a single T cell receptor beta chain sequence. Its antigen is undetermined. The source of the sample is a study of shared clonotypes between healthy human individuals. Study conclusions and caveats: Limitation of the genetic and exposure-history diversity represented came from the few donors.

Repertoires were generated with immunoSEQ multiplex PCR, while TCRdb's copy carries only in-frame clones and drops some. The sample lists roughly 480,000 clones; 79% were seen once. Sequenced sample: PBMCs. The receptor's source is a woman in her thirties or forties in good health. Some clones in this sample may be carry-over from other donors' samples.

In DNA, the CDR3 is TGCAGCGTTGATGAAGACAGGGTCGGATATACGCAGTATTTT. Protein product: CSVDEDRVGYTQYF. The J gene is TRBJ2-3, the V gene TRBV29-1; 7 bases are shared with TRBD1. With 3 bases clipped from V and 7 bases from J, the junction kept 10 bases outside the gene matches. Germline V gives CDR1 SQVTM, CDR2 ANQGSEA. This CDR3 contains 14 residues.